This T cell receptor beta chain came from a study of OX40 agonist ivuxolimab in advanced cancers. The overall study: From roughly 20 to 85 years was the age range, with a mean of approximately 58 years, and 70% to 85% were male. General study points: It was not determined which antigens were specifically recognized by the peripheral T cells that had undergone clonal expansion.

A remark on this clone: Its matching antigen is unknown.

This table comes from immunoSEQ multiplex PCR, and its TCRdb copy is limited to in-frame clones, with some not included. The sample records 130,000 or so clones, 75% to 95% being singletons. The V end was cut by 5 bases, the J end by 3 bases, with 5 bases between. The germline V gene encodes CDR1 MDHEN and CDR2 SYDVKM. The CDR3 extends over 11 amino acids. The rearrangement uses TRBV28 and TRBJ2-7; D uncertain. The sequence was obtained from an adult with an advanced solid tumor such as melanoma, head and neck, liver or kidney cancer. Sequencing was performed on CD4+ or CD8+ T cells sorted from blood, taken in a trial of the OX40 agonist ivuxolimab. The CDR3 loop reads CASSVVYEQYF. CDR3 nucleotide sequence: TGTGCCAGCAGTGTGGTCTACGAGCAGTACTTC.